This T cell receptor beta chain was captured in a study of blood T cells in healthy people across ages. The germline V gene encodes CDR1 MNHEY and CDR2 SMNVEV (reference sequence). V was clipped by 3 bases and J by 6 bases, with 14 bases between them. The CDR3 is made up of 14 amino acids. This clonotype was seen a few times. Then a second PCR, running roughly 6 to 12 cycles, was carried out with a sample-barcoded 5' primer and a J-beta primer mix. TCRdb re-derived calls from the 5' RACE reads in MiXCR, one entry per CDR3 protein. The repertoire holds about 1.8 million distinct CDR3 sequences, with just under 50% as singletons.

This clonotype was obtained from a woman aged 40 to 55 in good health. V and J are TRBV27 and TRBJ1-2; D gene uncertain. The sample was blood. CDR3 loop: CASSFLGNGDGYTF. CDR3 in DNA: TGTGCCAGCAGTTTCCTGGGGAACGGGGATGGCTACACCTTC.